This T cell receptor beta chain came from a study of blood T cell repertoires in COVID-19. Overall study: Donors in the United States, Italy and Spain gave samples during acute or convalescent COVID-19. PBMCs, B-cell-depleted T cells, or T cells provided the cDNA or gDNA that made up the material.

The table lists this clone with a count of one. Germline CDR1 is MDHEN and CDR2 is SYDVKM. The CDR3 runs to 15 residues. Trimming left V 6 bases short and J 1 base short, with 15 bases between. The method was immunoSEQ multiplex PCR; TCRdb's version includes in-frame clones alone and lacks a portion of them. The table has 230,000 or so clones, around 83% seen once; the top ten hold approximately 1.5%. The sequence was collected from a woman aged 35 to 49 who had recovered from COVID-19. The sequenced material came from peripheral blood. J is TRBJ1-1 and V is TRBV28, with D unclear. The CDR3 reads CASSPSGMGNTEAFF. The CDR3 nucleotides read TGTGCCAGCAGCCCCTCCGGGATGGGGAACACTGAAGCTTTCTTT.